This T cell receptor (beta chain) emerged from a study of cytomegalovirus exposure and HLA in healthy donors. Although they were nominally healthy when sampled, donors likely had unrecorded immune exposures. PCR amplification relied on 60 Vbeta primers (plus 13 Jbeta primers). Measured with immunoSEQ multiplex PCR; TCRdb has only the in-frame clones, and not every one. Of about 210,000 clones in the sample, under 85% are singletons; the top ten hold about 10%. The sample comprised PBMCs. The receptor was derived from a woman aged 50 to 65 in good health and CMV-seropositive.

The DNA for the CDR3 is TGCGCCAGCAGCCAAGGGACGCGGGGAGATCAGCCCCAGCATTTT. Translating it yields CASSQGTRGDQPQHF. This rearrangement joins TRBV4-1 to TRBJ1-5; no firm D call. CDR3 length: 15 residues. The V and J ends lost 1 base and 5 bases respectively, with 12 bases between them. Germline V gene sequence: CDR1 MGHRA, CDR2 YSYEKL.